These 23 T cell receptor beta chains were all obtained from the same sample, sequenced in a study of glioma-infiltrating T cells. The iRepertoire nested amplicon-rescue multiplex PCR amplified TCR alpha and beta CDR3s from RNA. A single record per CDR3 protein comes from TCRdb applying MiXCR to the multiplex PCR reads. The table includes under 150,000 distinct CDR3 sequences, under 25% detected once. The sample taken for sequencing was glioma tissue, nonneoplastic brain tissue, or PBMCs (not recorded which). All receptors come from a human donor with low-grade glioma or glioblastoma, undergoing nonglioma brain surgery, or in good health (not recorded which).

The V call is TRBV4-1, the J call TRBJ2-2; maybe TRBD2 (6 bases). The V end was cut by 1 base, the J end by 1 base, with 10 bases between. Germline values: CDR1 MGHRA, CDR2 YSYEKL. This CDR3 spans 16 amino acids. CDR3 bases: TGCGCCAGCAGCCAAGGGAGGGTCTTGAACACCGGGGAGCTGTTTTTT. Translated: CASSQGRVLNTGELFF.

This clonotype was observed a handful of times. The chain is built from TRBV20-1 and TRBJ1-2; 8 bases line up with TRBD1. The CDR3 loop spans 13 amino acids. The J segment lost 4 bases and the V segment lost 1 base, leaving 2 bases of the junction unmatched. CDR1 is DFQATT and CDR2 is SNEGSKA in the germline V gene (reference sequence). This CDR3 reads CSARGTGSYGYTF. CDR3 DNA: TGCAGTGCTAGAGGGACAGGGAGCTATGGCTACACCTTC.

This clonotype came up many times. This chain uses TRBV6-1 with TRBJ2-3; the match to TRBD2 covers 15 bases. This CDR3 has 17 residues. CDR1 and CDR2 from the germline V gene are MNHNS and SASEGT. Trimming cost V 6 bases and J 2 bases; bases outside gene matches: 6. The CDR3 region is CASRGLAGGRSTDTQYF. Here the CDR3 DNA reads TGTGCCAGCAGGGGACTAGCGGGGGGCCGATCCACAGATACGCAGTATTTT.

This clonotype was found many times. The chain is built from TRBV25-1 and TRBJ2-1, with 10 bases matching TRBD1. Germline V gives CDR1 MGHDK, CDR2 SYGVNS. With V trimmed by 2 bases and J by 7 bases, 5 bases remained unmatched. The CDR3 extends over 15 amino acids. The CDR3 nucleotides read TGTGCCAGCAGTGAACACGGGACAGGGGATAATGAGCAGTTCTTC. Translation gives CASSEHGTGDNEQFF.

The V gene is TRBV20-1, the J gene TRBJ1-5, with a tentative D call TRBD1 (6 bases). CDR3 length: 15 residues. Germline assignment: CDR1 DFQATT and CDR2 SNEGSKA (reference sequence). Between the trimmed V and J ends, which lost 0 bases and 4 bases, there was a span of 13 bases. The DNA of the CDR3 is TGCAGTGCTAGAGACGGGCAGGGGTCGAATCAGCCCCAGCATTTT. Encoded protein: CSARDGQGSNQPQHF.

This clonotype was observed a few times. The rearrangement uses TRBV12-3 or TRBV12-4 and TRBJ1-2; a weak D match, TRBD1 (6 bases). The CDR3 extends over 14 amino acids. V lost 3 bases to trimming and J lost 14 bases, with 22 bases between them. CDR3 loop: CASSLESSDRRQTF. The CDR3 bases are TGTGCCAGCAGTTTGGAAAGCTCAGACAGGCGGCAGACCTTC.

On this clonotype: A single base separates this from a much larger clone, so it may be a read error. This chain joins TRBV6-2 or TRBV6-3 and TRBJ2-1; D may match TRBD1 or TRBD2 (5 bases each). Trimming cost V 0 bases and J 11 bases, with 17 bases left between them. This CDR3 has 15 amino acids. Germline lookup yields CDR1 MNHEY and CDR2 SVGEGT. The CDR3 DNA follows: TGTGCCAGCAGTTACTCGATCCAGGGAGCCAGTAAGCAGTTCTTC. Residues: CASSYSIQGASKQFF.

This clonotype was found many times. The CDR3 loop reads CASTGGWLVYTEAFF. The CDR3 bases are TGTGCCAGCACCGGTGGGTGGCTCGTGTACACTGAAGCTTTCTTT. The rearrangement joins TRBV6-1 to TRBJ1-1; D is uncertain. CDR1 MNHNS and CDR2 SASEGT come from the germline V gene. The CDR3 covers 15 residues. V lost 7 bases and J lost 3, with 18 bases in between.

With regard to this clonotype: A much more abundant neighbour one base away suggests this may be a read error. The gene calls are TRBV28 and TRBJ1-3; 8 bases match TRBD1. Germline CDR1 and CDR2: MDHEN and SYDVKM. There are 16 residues in the CDR3. The CDR3 DNA sequence: TGTGCCTGCAGTTTAGACAGGGGAGGCGCTGGAAACACCATATATTTT. Amino acid sequence: CACSLDRGGAGNTIYF.

This clonotype was observed many times. V is TRBV28 and J is TRBJ2-7; maybe TRBD1 (5 bases). This CDR3 spans 16 amino acids. Germline lookup yields CDR1 MDHEN and CDR2 SYDVKM. The V and J ends lost 6 bases and 5 bases respectively, with 23 bases between them. CDR3 nucleotides: TGTGCCAGCAGCTTCTTCCGATTAGACAGTCCAGACGAGCAGTACGTC. This codes for CASSFFRLDSPDEQYV.

This clonotype has a handful of counts. The chain has TRBV4-2 and TRBJ2-5; D remains ambiguous. This CDR3 is built from 15 residues. Germline lookup yields CDR1 LGHNA and CDR2 YNFKEQ. Trimming pared 1 base from V and 0 bases from J, leaving 9 bases between. CDR3 amino acids: CASSQGDTDQETQYF. DNA for the CDR3: TGTGCCAGCAGCCAAGGGGATACAGACCAAGAGACCCAGTACTTC.

This clonotype was recorded a few times. The gene calls are TRBV2 and TRBJ1-2, with D uncertain. V dropped 2 bases and J dropped 4 bases, with 11 bases sitting between them. Germline lookup yields CDR1 SNHLY and CDR2 FYNNEI. The CDR3 has 14 amino acids. CDR3 sequence (DNA): TGTGCCAGCAGTGAAAATCCACCGGGCTATGGCTACACCTTC. Translation: CASSENPPGYGYTF.

This clonotype was counted between two and nine times. This sequence joins TRBV28 and TRBJ2-1; TRBD1 is a possible D gene (6 bases). Germline loops: CDR1 MDHEN, CDR2 SYDVKM. V gave up 7 bases and J gave up 3 bases, with 16 bases separating them. The CDR3 has 15 amino acids. The CDR3 here is CASNYGTNYYNEQFF. CDR3 coding DNA: TGTGCCAGCAATTACGGGACAAACTACTACAATGAGCAGTTCTTC.

The rearrangement links TRBV4-2 to TRBJ1-1; D gene ambiguous. CDR3 length equals 13 residues. The V gene's germline CDR1 is LGHNA and CDR2 YNFKEQ. Trimming stripped 1 base from V and 3 bases from J, with 6 bases between. The CDR3 spells CASSQVGDTEAFF. The CDR3 DNA sequence: TGTGCCAGCAGCCAAGTTGGGGACACTGAAGCTTTCTTT.

Only a few counts were recorded for this clonotype. The V call is TRBV5-1, the J call TRBJ2-3, with 7 bases that match TRBD2. V gave up 1 base and J gave up 1 base; unmatched junction bases: 3. Germline CDR1 reads SGHRS; CDR2 reads YFSETQ. The CDR3 spans 15 residues. In DNA, the CDR3 is TGCGCCAGCAGCTTGCGGGACTACCGCACAGATACGCAGTATTTT. Translation: CASSLRDYRTDTQYF.

The chain carries TRBV12-3 or TRBV12-4 and TRBJ1-2; no definite D call. This CDR3 comprises 11 residues. The V gene lost 1 base and the J gene lost 7 bases, with 4 bases spanning the gap. The CDR3 DNA reads TGTGCCAGCAGTTTAGGAGCTGGCTACACCTTC. Protein: CASSLGAGYTF.

This clonotype was picked up many times. This sequence joins TRBV20-1 and TRBJ2-5, with 10 nucleotides matching TRBD2. The CDR3 has 14 amino acids. Germline CDR1 and CDR2: DFQATT and SNEGSKA (reference sequence). J was trimmed by 4 bases and V by 6 bases; bases with no gene match: 8. CDR3 loop: CSAQSASGGETQYF. CDR3 bases: TGCAGTGCGCAGTCAGCTAGCGGGGGAGAGACCCAGTACTTC.

This clonotype has a single count. A clone one base away is much larger, so this may be a read error. The CDR3 does not close with the conserved phenylalanine or tryptophan, likely indicating a read error. The chain combines TRBV27 with TRBJ2-5; perhaps D is TRBD1 or TRBD2 (5 bases each). This CDR3 is 15 amino acids long. From germline, CDR1 is MNHEY and CDR2 SMNVEV (reference sequence). V lost 6 bases and J 2 bases, leaving 16 bases between the germline ends. DNA for the CDR3: TGTGCCAGCAGCATCAGGGAGCAGACGCAAGAGACCCAGTACCTC. Amino acids: CASSIREQTQETQYL.

The gene calls are TRBV5-4 and TRBJ1-3; possible D gene TRBD1, 5 bases. V was cut by 2 bases and J by 2 bases, with 11 bases left in between. CDR3 length: 15 residues. CDR1 SGHNT and CDR2 YYREEE come from the germline V gene (reference sequence). CDR3 in DNA: TGTGCCAGCAGCTTCGGGACCGCTCCTGGAAACACCATATATTTT. Its translation: CASSFGTAPGNTIYF.

The sample holds a few counts of this clonotype. This chain joins TRBV4-1 and TRBJ2-1; no definite D call. The CDR3 is made up of 15 amino acids. CDR1 MGHRA and CDR2 YSYEKL come from the germline V gene. The V gene lost 1 base and the J gene lost 6 bases, with 13 bases spanning the gap. The CDR3 coding sequence is TGCGCCAGCAGCCAAGGATTCAAAGAACCCAATGAGCAGTTCTTC. This translates into CASSQGFKEPNEQFF.

This clonotype was seen only a few times. The gene calls are TRBV7-9 and TRBJ2-2; no reliable D call. The CDR3 has 12 residues. V lost 7 bases to trimming and J lost 6 bases, with 9 bases between them. Germline V gives CDR1 SEHNR, CDR2 FQNEAQ (reference sequence). The CDR3 coding sequence is TGTGCCAGCACCTCCCTTTCCGGGGAGCTGTTTTTT. Its translation is CASTSLSGELFF.

Worth noting for this clonotype: A clone one base away is much larger, so this may be a read error. The chain employs TRBV20-1 and TRBJ2-1; D remains ambiguous. Germline CDR1 is DFQATT and CDR2 is SNEGSKA (reference sequence). This CDR3 region has 14 residues. With 5 bases removed from V and 1 base from J, the gap between germline ends came to 12 bases. The CDR3 loop is CSAPSWGSYNEQFF. The CDR3 DNA reads TGCAGTGCTCCTTCGTGGGGATCCTACAATGAGCAGTTCTTC.

V usage is TRBV6-1 and J usage is TRBJ2-1, with 11 bases matching TRBD1. Germline V gene sequence: CDR1 MNHNS, CDR2 SASEGT. The junction had 3 bases not matched to a gene; V was cut back by 6 bases and J by 2 bases. The length of the CDR3 is 15 residues. Here the CDR3 reads CASRLDRGPYNEQFF. CDR3 sequence (DNA): TGTGCCAGCAGATTGGACAGGGGGCCCTACAATGAGCAGTTCTTC.